The 32 T cell receptor beta chains below all came from one sample that was sequenced in a study of graft-versus-host responses after intestinal transplantation. Assay: immunoSEQ multiplex PCR; the TCRdb copy retains only in-frame clones and omits some. The data contain about 86,000 clones, around 89% of them seen just once; the ten biggest clones take up approximately 0.3%. These receptors have no known antigen. The sequences come from unstimulated CD4+ T cells sorted from spleen or lymph node cells, collected before transplant. These receptors came from a human donor who was the organ donor for an intestinal transplant.

V gene TRBV28 combines with J gene TRBJ2-3; maybe TRBD2 (6 bases). The V gene lost 8 bases and the J gene lost 0 bases, with 12 bases spanning the gap. Germline CDR1 MDHEN, CDR2 SYDVKM. The CDR3 runs 14 residues. The CDR3 coding sequence is TGTGCCAGCGGAGGGGTGCCTAGCACAGATACGCAGTATTTT. Translated: CASGGVPSTDTQYF.

The V call is TRBV28, the J call TRBJ1-2, with D possibly being TRBD1 (6 bases). Per germline, CDR1 MDHEN and CDR2 SYDVKM. The CDR3 length is 17 residues. Trimming cost V 4 bases and J 3 bases, with 21 bases left between them. Written as DNA, the CDR3 is TGTGCCAGCAGTTCAGGGGCCTCGGGAACGCTCCACTATGGCTACACCTTC. As protein: CASSSGASGTLHYGYTF.

The V call is TRBV6-5, the J call TRBJ2-1; D is unresolved. V lost 2 bases, J lost 6 bases, and 11 bases lay in between. The length of the CDR3 is 14 residues. CDR1 is MNHEY, CDR2 SVGAGI, per germline. The CDR3 DNA follows: TGTGCCAGCAGTTACGCCTGGGCTCGCAATGAGCAGTTCTTC. This translates into CASSYAWARNEQFF.

The J gene is TRBJ2-1, the V gene TRBV5-4; 12 bases map to TRBD2. The germline V gene has CDR1 SGHNT and CDR2 YYREEE (reference sequence). CDR3 length: 16 residues. Germline trimming cut 4 bases from V and 1 base from J; bases unmatched to any gene: 3. CDR3 in amino acids: CASSASGGGSYNEQFF. CDR3 DNA: TGTGCCAGCAGCGCTAGCGGGGGGGGATCCTACAATGAGCAGTTCTTC.

This rearrangement joins TRBV7-9 to TRBJ1-5; D perhaps matches TRBD1 (5 bases). The V end lost 6 bases, the J end lost 3 bases, and 12 bases lay between the germline ends. The CDR3 is 14 amino acids. Germline V gene lookup returns CDR1 SEHNR and CDR2 FQNEAQ (reference sequence). CDR3 DNA sequence: TGTGCCAGCAGTTTCGACAGCCCCAATCAGCCCCAGCATTTT. This codes for CASSFDSPNQPQHF. Full variable domain (missing parts from reference TRBV7-9 and TRBJ1-5): DTGVSQNPRHKITKRGQNVTFRCDPISEHNRLYWYRQTLGQGPEFLTYFQNEAQLEKSRLLSDRFSAERPKGSFSTLEIQRTEQGDSAMYLCASSFDSPNQPQHFGDGTRLSIL.

The chain carries TRBV4-3 and TRBJ2-1, with 9 bases aligning to TRBD2. V lost 5 bases and J lost 9; bases outside the gene matches: 8. Per the germline V gene, CDR1 is LGHNA and CDR2 is YSLEER. The CDR3 contains 14 residues. Here the CDR3 reads CASSVIAGAVEQFF. DNA of the CDR3: TGCGCCAGCAGCGTAATAGCGGGAGCGGTTGAGCAGTTCTTC.

The rearrangement joins TRBV5-8 to TRBJ2-5; 9 bases align to TRBD1. Trimming removed 4 bases from V and 4 bases from J; junction bases left unmatched: 11. Germline V gene data show CDR1 as SGHTS and CDR2 as YDEGEE. The CDR3 length is 16 residues. CDR3 sequence (DNA): TGTGCCAGCAGCGGGGAGTGGGGGACAGGGATAGAGACCCAGTACTTC. This encodes CASSGEWGTGIETQYF.

DNA of the CDR3: TGTGCCAGCAGCAACACCGGGACAGGGACTGAAAAACTGTTTTTT. Protein: CASSNTGTGTEKLFF. The genes are TRBV6-5 and TRBJ1-4, with 9 bases lining up with TRBD1. This CDR3 has 15 residues. Germline V gives CDR1 MNHEY, CDR2 SVGAGI. V gave up 6 bases and J gave up 7 bases; unmatched junction bases: 9.

The chain joins TRBV19 to TRBJ2-2; no firm D call. Trimming stripped 2 bases from V and 6 bases from J, with 4 bases between. CDR3 size: 12 residues. Per germline, CDR1 LNHDA and CDR2 SQIVND (reference sequence). CDR3 in DNA: TGTGCCAGTAGTATATTCTCCGGGGAGCTGTTTTTT. This sequence encodes CASSIFSGELFF.

The rearrangement uses TRBV6-1 and TRBJ2-7; D is undetermined. This CDR3 is built from 12 residues. V gave up 4 bases and J gave up 3 bases, with 7 bases separating them. In germline, CDR1 is MNHNS, CDR2 SASEGT. Here the CDR3 reads CASSGVRYEQYF. The CDR3, as DNA: TGTGCCAGCAGTGGAGTCCGCTACGAGCAGTACTTC.

The chain employs TRBV12-5 and TRBJ1-2, with D possibly being TRBD1 (5 bases). V dropped 8 bases and J dropped 5 bases, with 9 bases sitting between them. The CDR3 spans 11 residues. In germline, CDR1 is LGHNT, CDR2 FRNRAP. For the CDR3, the DNA is TGTGCTAGTAGTCGGGGGTATGGCTACACCTTC. This sequence encodes CASSRGYGYTF.

There are a few counts of this clone. The chain couples TRBV11-3 to TRBJ2-7; 7 bases agree with TRBD1. Germline trimming cut 3 bases from V and 0 bases from J; bases unmatched to any gene: 5. Germline V gene lookup returns CDR1 SGHNT and CDR2 YENEEA. There are 15 residues in the CDR3. Written as DNA, the CDR3 is TGTGCCAGCAGCTTGAGGGGACAGATCTCCTACGAGCAGTACTTC. It encodes CASSLRGQISYEQYF.

The chain is built from TRBV9 and TRBJ1-1; the D gene is possibly TRBD1 (5 bases). Germline CDR1 is SGDLS and CDR2 is YYNGEE. V was cut by 1 base and J by 7 bases, with 8 bases left in between. This CDR3 contains 12 residues. The CDR3 sequence is CASSVQGIEAFF. The CDR3 coding sequence is TGTGCCAGCAGCGTACAGGGAATTGAAGCTTTCTTT.

The rearrangement links TRBV5-5 to TRBJ2-1; D not certain. Trimming took 1 base from V and 9 from J, leaving 8 bases between them. In germline, CDR1 is SGHKS, CDR2 YYEKEE (reference sequence). This CDR3 comprises 12 residues. This CDR3 reads CASSLTSTEQFF. The CDR3 nucleotides are TGTGCCAGCAGCTTGACATCCACTGAGCAGTTCTTC.

The chain uses TRBV7-3 and TRBJ2-5; TRBD2 matches 8 bases. Germline assignment: CDR1 SGHTA and CDR2 FQGTGA. The length of the CDR3 is 16 residues. V shed 1 base and J 5 bases; nucleotides not matched to a gene: 9. The chain's CDR3 is CASSLSPGTSLETQYF. The CDR3 region has the DNA TGTGCCAGCAGCTTAAGTCCCGGGACTAGTCTGGAGACCCAGTACTTC.

CDR3 region: CASSKRGGGDETQYF. In DNA, the CDR3 is TGTGCCAGCAGCAAAAGAGGTGGAGGGGACGAGACCCAGTACTTC. The V and J genes are TRBV7-8 and TRBJ2-5; perhaps TRBD2 as D (6 bases). This CDR3 has 15 residues. Trimming removed 5 bases from V and 5 bases from J, with 18 bases in between. Germline lookup yields CDR1 SGHVS and CDR2 FQNEAQ.

J is TRBJ1-6 and V is TRBV19, with 8 bases fitting TRBD1. The trim removed 3 bases at V and 3 bases at J, leaving 1 base unmatched. CDR1 LNHDA and CDR2 SQIVND come from the germline V gene (reference sequence). The CDR3 extends over 15 amino acids. CDR3 loop: CASSIGQGYNSPLHF. As DNA, the CDR3 is TGTGCCAGTAGTATTGGACAGGGCTATAATTCACCCCTCCACTTT.

In this sample, this clone turned up once. The chain recombines TRBV7-9 with TRBJ2-3; D remains unclear. The CDR3 length is 18 residues. V dropped 1 base and J dropped 1 base, with 18 bases sitting between them. Germline CDR1 SEHNR, CDR2 FQNEAQ (reference sequence). In nucleotides, the CDR3 is TGTGCCAGCAGCTTAGTAGCTCTCCGTGACGGCCGCACAGATACGCAGTATTTT. Encoded protein: CASSLVALRDGRTDTQYF.

V is TRBV5-1 and J is TRBJ2-2; 11 nucleotides line up with TRBD1. Losses at the gene ends were 4 bases for V and 6 bases for J; bases not matched to a gene: 5. CDR3 length equals 15 residues. Germline V lookup: CDR1 SGHRS, CDR2 YFSETQ. Written as DNA, the CDR3 is TGCGCCAGCAGCCCCGGGACAGGGGGACCCGGGGAGCTGTTTTTT. It specifies CASSPGTGGPGELFF.

About this clone: Other DNA sequences in this sample translate to the same CDR3. The rearrangement joins TRBV7-2 to TRBJ2-2; no reliable D call. V lost 9 bases and J lost 1, with 9 bases in between. This CDR3 region has 13 residues. Per germline, CDR1 SGHTA and CDR2 FQGNSA. CDR3 protein: CASSLKNTGELFF. CDR3 nucleotides: TGTGCCAGTAGCCTAAAGAACACCGGGGAGCTGTTTTTT.

The chain couples TRBV7-2 to TRBJ1-4, with 7 bases aligning to TRBD1. The J segment lost 8 bases and the V segment lost 1 base, leaving 7 bases of the junction unmatched. CDR1 is SGHTA, CDR2 FQGNSA, per germline. This CDR3 is built from 15 residues. The CDR3 is CASSLGPGGGEKLFF. For the CDR3, the DNA is TGTGCCAGCAGCTTAGGTCCAGGGGGAGGAGAAAAACTGTTTTTT.

The V and J genes are TRBV7-3 and TRBJ2-7, with D hard to call. Germline CDR1 SGHTA, CDR2 FQGTGA. V was shortened by 2 bases and J by 4 bases, with 9 bases between the two germline ends. The CDR3 sequence is 13 residues long. CDR3 DNA sequence: TGTGCCAGCAGCTTATCGTACGGGTACGAGCAGTACTTC. Its translation is CASSLSYGYEQYF.

The count of this clone is one. This chain connects TRBV28 to TRBJ1-2; D not resolved. The CDR3 consists of 13 residues. Germline assignment: CDR1 MDHEN and CDR2 SYDVKM. V lost 5 bases, J lost 4 bases, and 11 bases lay in between. Here the CDR3 DNA reads TGTGCCAGCAGTATCGGACTGCTCTATGGCTACACCTTC. It yields the protein CASSIGLLYGYTF.

The chain combines TRBV5-1 with TRBJ2-1, with 9 bases aligning to TRBD2. V dropped 3 bases and J dropped 8; count of bases not matched to a gene: 18. From germline, CDR1 is SGHRS and CDR2 YFSETQ. The CDR3 runs to 18 residues. CDR3: CASSWPAEGREGRDEQFF. The CDR3 DNA reads TGCGCCAGCAGCTGGCCCGCTGAGGGGCGGGAGGGTAGGGATGAGCAGTTCTTC.

V usage is TRBV18 and J usage is TRBJ2-3; 11 nucleotides match TRBD2. CDR3 length: 16 residues. Per germline, CDR1 KGHSH and CDR2 LQKENI. V dropped 5 bases and J dropped 2; count of bases not matched to a gene: 6. This chain's CDR3 is CASSTIAGGPTDTQYF. Here the CDR3 DNA reads TGTGCCAGCTCAACAATAGCGGGGGGGCCCACAGATACGCAGTATTTT.

This clone was detected only once. The chain is built from TRBV7-8 and TRBJ1-5; the match to TRBD1 covers 9 bases. V dropped 1 base and J dropped 7; count of bases not matched to a gene: 8. The CDR3 spans 16 residues. Germline loops: CDR1 SGHVS, CDR2 FQNEAQ. The CDR3 reads CASSLVYVGQGQPQHF. DNA of the CDR3: TGTGCCAGCAGCTTAGTCTATGTGGGACAGGGACAGCCCCAGCATTTT.

V and J are TRBV7-3 and TRBJ2-3, with TRBD2 matching over 16 bases. V trimming: 5 bases; J trimming: 7 bases; junction bases outside the gene matches: 6. This CDR3 comprises 16 residues. CDR1 is SGHTA, CDR2 FQGTGA, per germline. The CDR3 spells CASSKGLAGGPNTQYF. CDR3 DNA sequence: TGTGCCAGCAGCAAGGGACTAGCGGGAGGGCCGAATACGCAGTATTTT. Drawing the rest from reference TRBV7-3 and TRBJ2-3, the complete variable domain is GAGVSQTPSNKVTEKGKYVELRCDPISGHTALYWYRQSLGQGPEFLIYFQGTGAADDSGLPNDRFFAVRPEGSVSTLKIQRTERGDSAVYLCASSKGLAGGPNTQYFGPGTRLTVL.

The chain is built from TRBV11-1 and TRBJ2-5; TRBD1 matches 8 bases. The CDR3 loop spans 14 amino acids. Losses at the gene ends were 4 bases for V and 2 bases for J; bases not matched to a gene: 3. Germline loops: CDR1 SGHAT, CDR2 FQDESV (reference sequence). CDR3 sequence (DNA): TGTGCCAGCAGCTCCCGGACAGGGCAAGAGACCCAGTACTTC. It yields the protein CASSSRTGQETQYF.

This clone was counted a few times. V gene TRBV4-1 combines with J gene TRBJ2-7; D gene uncertain. The V end lost 1 base, the J end lost 6 bases, and 10 bases lay between the germline ends. Germline V gene data show CDR1 as MGHRA and CDR2 as YSYEKL. The CDR3 runs 13 residues. The chain's CDR3 is CASSQVPLGEQYF. The CDR3, as DNA: TGCGCCAGCAGCCAAGTGCCGCTCGGCGAGCAGTACTTC.

This rearrangement joins TRBV28 to TRBJ2-7; the D gene is possibly TRBD2 (5 bases). The V and J ends lost 5 bases and 5 bases respectively, with 25 bases between them. CDR3 length: 17 amino acids. CDR1 is MDHEN and CDR2 is SYDVKM in the germline V gene. The CDR3 reads CASSPISPKRQSDEQYF. The CDR3 bases are TGTGCCAGCAGTCCCATCAGCCCCAAGCGGCAGTCGGACGAGCAGTACTTC.

The rearrangement links TRBV6-6 to TRBJ1-5; no firm D call. The germline V gene has CDR1 MNHNY and CDR2 SVGAGI (reference sequence). The CDR3 is made up of 16 amino acids. V was shortened by 7 bases and J by 0 bases, with 16 bases between the two germline ends. CDR3 residues: CASTPRGGDSNQPQHF. The DNA of the CDR3 is TGTGCCAGCACCCCACGGGGAGGAGATAGCAATCAGCCCCAGCATTTT.

J is TRBJ1-2 and V is TRBV2; TRBD1 might be the D (6 bases). Trimming removed 6 bases from V and 5 bases from J, with 19 bases in between. CDR3 length: 15 amino acids. CDR1 and CDR2 from the germline V gene are SNHLY and FYNNEI. CDR3 sequence (DNA): TGTGCCAGCAGCGGGGGGGGCGAGCGGGTGTATGGCTACACCTTC. Protein sequence: CASSGGGERVYGYTF. The full variable domain, with the rest looked up from reference TRBV2 and TRBJ1-2, is EPEVTQTPSHQVTQMGQEVILRCVPISNHLYFYWYRQILGQKVEFLVSFYNNEISEKSEIFDDQFSVERPDGSNFTLKIRSTKLEDSAMYFCASSGGGERVYGYTFGSGTRLTVV.